This T cell receptor beta chain was documented in a study of regulatory T cells in long-lasting Graves disease. Points from the study as a whole: Persistent disease showed a preference for TRBV28, TRBJ1-2 and TRBJ2-5.

Time point: persistent/refractory GD, antithyroid drugs over 5 years with positive TRAb. The TCR library used RNA extracted from PBMCs. The patients were enrolled through endocrinology in Xi'an, China. Each patient gave approximately 9.6 milliliters of EDTA-anticoagulated peripheral blood. About this clonotype itself: Antigen unknown.

Germline values: CDR1 SGHRS, CDR2 YFSETQ. This CDR3 contains 15 residues. Trimming cost V 5 bases and J 4 bases, with 19 bases left between them. Assembly of TCR beta libraries relied on iRepertoire HTBI primers together with Arm-PCR of CDR3 regions. In TCRdb, the multiplex PCR reads were re-called with MiXCR into one record per CDR3 protein. The sample contains 310,000 or so distinct CDR3 sequences, more than 20% of which appear only once. This TCR derives from a female donor with Graves disease. Sequences were derived from peripheral blood mononuclear cells (PBMCs), sampled when the disease was refractory, from a patient treated with antithyroid drugs. The rearrangement uses TRBV5-1 and TRBJ2-7, with D possibly TRBD2 on 6 matching bases. CDR3: CASRFSVSGVYEQYF. Written as DNA, the CDR3 is TGCGCCAGCAGATTTTCGGTTAGCGGAGTGTACGAGCAGTACTTC.